This TCR beta chain derives from a study of T-cell reconstitution after alpha-beta-depleted transplantation in children. During its preparation, the TCRbeta library received unique molecular identifiers. Via MiXCR, TCRdb re-called the PCR reads, giving one row per CDR3 protein. The sample records some 390,000 distinct CDR3 sequences, about 20% being singletons. This CDR3 contains 11 residues. Germline V gene data show CDR1 as DFQATT and CDR2 as SNEGSKA (reference sequence). V was shortened by 6 bases and J by 4 bases, with 9 bases between the two germline ends. This chain connects TRBV20-1 to TRBJ1-2, with a possible D match to TRBD1 (5 bases). This clonotype was obtained from a human donor who donated a stem cell graft to a child with acute myeloid leukemia. Sample: PBMCs from the stem cell graft donor, taken from the stem cell graft. CDR3 protein: CSATDSYGYTF. The CDR3 DNA follows: TGCAGTGCCACAGACAGCTATGGCTACACCTTC.